This TCR beta chain was identified in a study of human T cells and chemical hapten exposure. As for time point: patch test 1, 2 weeks after DPC sensitization. The treatment denotes: therapeutic diphenylcyclopropenone sensitization with weekly scalp DPC. TCRdb used MiXCR to reprocess the RACE reads, holding one entry per CDR3 protein. The data show under 200,000 distinct CDR3 sequences, 13% to 15% seen once. The sequence derives from a woman under 40 with alopecia areata. Some clones in this sample may be carry-over from other donors' samples. Material: whole blood, obtained in connection with sensitization to the hapten diphenylcyclopropenone (DPC).

The CDR3 is CASSTSGTAAYGYTF. DNA of the CDR3: TGTGCCAGCAGCACCAGCGGGACCGCGGCTTATGGCTACACCTTC. This chain uses TRBV11-2 with TRBJ1-2; TRBD1 might be the D (5 bases). From germline, CDR1 is SGHAT and CDR2 FQNNGV. Trimming removed 5 bases from V and 5 bases from J, with 18 bases in between. The CDR3 loop spans 15 amino acids.